This T cell receptor beta chain was found in a study of siplizumab effects on memory and regulatory T cells. Concerning this clone itself: What it binds is unknown.

The CDR3 loop spans 16 amino acids. Germline trimming cut 5 bases from V and 4 bases from J; bases unmatched to any gene: 9. Germline CDR1 is SGDLS and CDR2 is YYNGEE. Findings of the study overall: Unstimulated naive T cells seemed to show more diversity than memory cells did, and they also seemed to be among the major contributors to the alloresponse.

Clones were sequenced by immunoSEQ multiplex PCR, and TCRdb holds only the in-frame ones, with some missing. The table lists 70,000 to 95,000 clones, 80% to 95% of them singletons, with about 6.7% in the top ten. The sequence was obtained from a human donor in good health. This chain uses TRBV9 with TRBJ2-1; 10 bases fit TRBD1. Input material: CD8+ T cells sorted from blood. The CDR3 DNA follows: TGTGCCAGCAGTAAGCCGGGACAGGGGACATACAATGAGCAGTTCTTC. Its protein product is CASSKPGQGTYNEQFF. The variable domain in full, completed from reference TRBV9 and TRBJ2-1, reads DSGVTQTPKHLITATGQRVTLRCSPRSGDLSVYWYQQSLDQGLQFLIQYYNGEERAKGNILERFSAQQFPDLHSELNLSSLELGDSALYFCASSKPGQGTYNEQFFGPGTRLTVL.